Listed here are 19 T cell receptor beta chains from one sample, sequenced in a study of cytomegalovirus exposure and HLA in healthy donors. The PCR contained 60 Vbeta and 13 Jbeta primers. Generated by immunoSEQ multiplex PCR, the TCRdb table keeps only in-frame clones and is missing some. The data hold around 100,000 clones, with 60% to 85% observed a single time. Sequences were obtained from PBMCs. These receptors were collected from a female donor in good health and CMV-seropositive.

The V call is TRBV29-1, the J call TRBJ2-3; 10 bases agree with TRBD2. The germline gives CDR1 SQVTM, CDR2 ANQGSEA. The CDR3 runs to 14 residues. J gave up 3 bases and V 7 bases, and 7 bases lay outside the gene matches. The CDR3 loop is CSGSWTSGTDTQYF. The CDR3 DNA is TGCAGCGGGTCGTGGACTAGCGGAACAGATACGCAGTATTTT.

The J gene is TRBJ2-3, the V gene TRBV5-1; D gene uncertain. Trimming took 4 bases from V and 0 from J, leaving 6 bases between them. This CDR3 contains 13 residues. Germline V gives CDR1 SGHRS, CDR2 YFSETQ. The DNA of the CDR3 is TGCGCCAGCAGCCCTTTTAGCACAGATACGCAGTATTTT. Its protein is CASSPFSTDTQYF.

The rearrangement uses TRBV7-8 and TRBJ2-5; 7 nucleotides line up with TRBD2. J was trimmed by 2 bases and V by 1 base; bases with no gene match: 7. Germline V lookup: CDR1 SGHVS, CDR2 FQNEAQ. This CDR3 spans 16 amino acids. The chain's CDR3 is CASSLEAQRGQETQYF. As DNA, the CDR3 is TGTGCCAGCAGCTTAGAAGCCCAGCGGGGTCAAGAGACCCAGTACTTC.

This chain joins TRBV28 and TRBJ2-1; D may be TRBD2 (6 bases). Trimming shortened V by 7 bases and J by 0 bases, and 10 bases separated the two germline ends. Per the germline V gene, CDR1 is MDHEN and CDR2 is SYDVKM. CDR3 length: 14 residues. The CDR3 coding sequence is TGTGCCAGCACTCGGCGGGACTCCTACAATGAGCAGTTCTTC. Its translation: CASTRRDSYNEQFF.

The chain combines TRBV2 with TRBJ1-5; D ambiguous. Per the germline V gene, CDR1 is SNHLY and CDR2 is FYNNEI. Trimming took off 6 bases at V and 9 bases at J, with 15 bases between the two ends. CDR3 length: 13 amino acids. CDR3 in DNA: TGTGCCAGCAGGAGGGCCAAGGGTCGGCCCCAGCATTTT. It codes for CASRRAKGRPQHF.

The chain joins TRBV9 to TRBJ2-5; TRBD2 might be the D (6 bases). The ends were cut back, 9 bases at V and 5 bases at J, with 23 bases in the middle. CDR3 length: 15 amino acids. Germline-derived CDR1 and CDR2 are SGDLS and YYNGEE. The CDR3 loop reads CAISTSVNRSETQYF. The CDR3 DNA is TGTGCCATTTCGACTAGTGTAAATCGATCGGAGACCCAGTACTTC.

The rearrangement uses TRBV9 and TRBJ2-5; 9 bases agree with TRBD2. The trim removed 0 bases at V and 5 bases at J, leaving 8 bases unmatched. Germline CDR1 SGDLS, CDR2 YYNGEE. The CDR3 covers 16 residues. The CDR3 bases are TGTGCCAGCAGCGTAGAAATAGCGGGGGAGGCGGAGACCCAGTACTTC. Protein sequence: CASSVEIAGEAETQYF.

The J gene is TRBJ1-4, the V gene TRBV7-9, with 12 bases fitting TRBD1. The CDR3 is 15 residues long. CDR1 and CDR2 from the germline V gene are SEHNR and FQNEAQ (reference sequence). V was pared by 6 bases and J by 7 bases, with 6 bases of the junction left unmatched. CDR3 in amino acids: CASSRGDRGLEKLFF. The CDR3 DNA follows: TGTGCCAGCAGTAGAGGGGACAGGGGGCTTGAAAAACTGTTTTTT.

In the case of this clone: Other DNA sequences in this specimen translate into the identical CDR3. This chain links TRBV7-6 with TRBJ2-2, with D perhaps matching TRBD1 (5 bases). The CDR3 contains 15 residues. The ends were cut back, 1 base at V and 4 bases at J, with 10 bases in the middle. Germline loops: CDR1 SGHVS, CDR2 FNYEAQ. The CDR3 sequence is CASSLGQGGTGELFF. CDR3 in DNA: TGTGCCAGCAGCTTAGGGCAGGGTGGCACCGGGGAGCTGTTTTTT.

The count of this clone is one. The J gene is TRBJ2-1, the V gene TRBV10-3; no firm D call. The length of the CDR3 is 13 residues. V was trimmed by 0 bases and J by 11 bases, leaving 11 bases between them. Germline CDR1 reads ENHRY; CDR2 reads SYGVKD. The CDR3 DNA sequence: TGTGCCATCAGTGAGTCACAGTTCAAGAAGCAGTTCTTC. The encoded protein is CAISESQFKKQFF.

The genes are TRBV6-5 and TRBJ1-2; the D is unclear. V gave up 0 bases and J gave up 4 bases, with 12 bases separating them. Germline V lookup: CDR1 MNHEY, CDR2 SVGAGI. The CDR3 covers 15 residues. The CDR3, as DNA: TGTGCCAGCAGTTACTCAAAGGGAGTTGGCTATGGCTACACCTTC. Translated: CASSYSKGVGYGYTF.

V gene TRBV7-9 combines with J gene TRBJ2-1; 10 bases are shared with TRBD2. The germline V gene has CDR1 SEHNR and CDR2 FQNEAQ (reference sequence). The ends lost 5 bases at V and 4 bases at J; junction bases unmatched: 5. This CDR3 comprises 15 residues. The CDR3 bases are TGTGCCAGCAGCCCTCCGGGACTAGCGTACAATGAGCAGTTCTTC. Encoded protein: CASSPPGLAYNEQFF. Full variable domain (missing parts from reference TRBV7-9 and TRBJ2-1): DTGVSQNPRHKITKRGQNVTFRCDPISEHNRLYWYRQTLGQGPEFLTYFQNEAQLEKSRLLSDRFSAERPKGSFSTLEIQRTEQGDSAMYLCASSPPGLAYNEQFFGPGTRLTVL.

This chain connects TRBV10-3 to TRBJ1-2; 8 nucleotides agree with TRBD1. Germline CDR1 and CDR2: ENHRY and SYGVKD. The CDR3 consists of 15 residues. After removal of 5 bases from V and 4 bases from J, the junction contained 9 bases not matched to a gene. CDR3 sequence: CAISQNGQGTYGYTF. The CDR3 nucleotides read TGTGCCATCAGTCAAAACGGACAGGGCACCTATGGCTACACCTTC.

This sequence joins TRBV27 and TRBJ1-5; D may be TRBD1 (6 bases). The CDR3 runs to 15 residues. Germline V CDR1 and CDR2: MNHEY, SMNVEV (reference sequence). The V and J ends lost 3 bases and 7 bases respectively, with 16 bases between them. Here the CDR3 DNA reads TGTGCCAGCAGTTTCTCTTGGCAGGGGAGCCAGCCCCAGCATTTT. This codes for CASSFSWQGSQPQHF.

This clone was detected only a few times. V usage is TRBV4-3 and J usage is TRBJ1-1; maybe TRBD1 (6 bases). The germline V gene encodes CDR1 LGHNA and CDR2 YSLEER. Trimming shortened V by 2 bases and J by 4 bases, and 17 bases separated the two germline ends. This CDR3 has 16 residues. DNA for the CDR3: TGCGCCAGCAGCCAAAGCCTTCAGGGGCTGGCCACTGAAGCTTTCTTT. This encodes CASSQSLQGLATEAFF.

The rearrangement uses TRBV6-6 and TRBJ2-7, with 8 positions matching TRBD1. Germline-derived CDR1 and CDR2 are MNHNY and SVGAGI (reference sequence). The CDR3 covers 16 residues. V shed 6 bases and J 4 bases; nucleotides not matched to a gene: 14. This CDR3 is CASRPPSGQGKYEQYF. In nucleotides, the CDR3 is TGTGCCAGCAGGCCGCCTTCCGGACAGGGTAAATACGAGCAGTACTTC.

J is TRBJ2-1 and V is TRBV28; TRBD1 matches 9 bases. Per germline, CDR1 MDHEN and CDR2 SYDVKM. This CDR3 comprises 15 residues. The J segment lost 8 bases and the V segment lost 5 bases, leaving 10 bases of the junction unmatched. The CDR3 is CASSVGQGTFDEQFF. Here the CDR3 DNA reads TGTGCCAGCAGTGTAGGACAGGGGACGTTCGATGAGCAGTTCTTC.

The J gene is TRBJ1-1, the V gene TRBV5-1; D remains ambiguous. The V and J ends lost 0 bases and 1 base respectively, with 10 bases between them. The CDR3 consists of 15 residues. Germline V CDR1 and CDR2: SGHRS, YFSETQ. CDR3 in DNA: TGCGCCAGCAGCTTGGTGGTCGGAGAGAACACTGAAGCTTTCTTT. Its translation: CASSLVVGENTEAFF.

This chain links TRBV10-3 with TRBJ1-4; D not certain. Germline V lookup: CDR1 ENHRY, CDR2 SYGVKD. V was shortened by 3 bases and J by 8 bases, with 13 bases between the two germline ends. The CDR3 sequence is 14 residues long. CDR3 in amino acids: CAISELDRGEKLFF. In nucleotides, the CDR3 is TGTGCCATCAGTGAACTGGATAGAGGGGAAAAACTGTTTTTT.